One T cell receptor beta chain is described in this entry. The entry originates in a study of PD-1 blockade in mismatch repair-deficient tumors. V was pared by 6 bases and J by 0 bases, with 9 bases between. CDR3 length: 14 amino acids. The germline gives CDR1 MNHEY, CDR2 SVGAGI. Clones were sequenced by immunoSEQ multiplex PCR, and TCRdb holds only the in-frame ones, with some missing. Of about 68,000 clones in the sample, around 73% were seen once. Sequencing was performed on peripheral blood, taken 2 weeks after starting pembrolizumab. The clonotype was recovered from an adult with mismatch repair-deficient cancer. The V gene is TRBV6-5, the J gene TRBJ1-3, with D possibly TRBD1 on 5 matching bases. CDR3 nucleotides: TGTGCCAGCAGCCCACAGGCCTCTGGAAACACCATATATTTT. This codes for CASSPQASGNTIYF.